This TCR beta chain originates from a study of blood T cells in healthy people across ages. Across the whole study: Through template switching, about one barcoded beta molecule was captured per two T cells, as measured in model experiments.

The CDR3 contains 14 residues. Germline lookup yields CDR1 SGDLS and CDR2 YYNGEE. V was trimmed by 0 bases and J by 8 bases, leaving 13 bases between them. With a J-beta primer mix and a sample-barcoded 5' primer, a second PCR ran roughly 6 to 11 cycles. Each CDR3 protein gets one entry after TCRdb re-called the 5' RACE reads with MiXCR. The data show around 1.5 million distinct CDR3 sequences, 35% to 45% seen once. V and J are TRBV9 and TRBJ2-3; no reliable D call. This TCR derives from a woman aged 18-35 years in good health. The specimen was blood. CDR3 protein: CASSVGAPGSTQYF. The CDR3 DNA is TGTGCCAGCAGCGTAGGAGCCCCAGGAAGTACGCAGTATTTT.